This T cell receptor beta chain was retrieved from a study of read filtering for tumor transcriptome and immune sequencing. The overall study: Per sample, TCR-region reads ranged about 4.05 to 10.27 million by IR-seq, about 80 to 1,400 by RNA-seq. Regarding the study as a whole: Around 85% of IR-seq clonotypes had one read, totaling around 3.3% of reads; RNA-seq: about 74% and 41%.

This clonotype was observed a few times. As yet, its antigen is unknown. From about 400 ng of RNA, a library with molecular barcoded alpha/delta and beta/gamma adaptors was made. MiXCR, run by TCRdb on the reads, gives a single entry per CDR3 protein. The data contain around 60,000 distinct CDR3 sequences, roughly 18% of them seen just once; the ten biggest clones take up roughly an eighth. Bone marrow was sampled from every patient at the time of active disease. V was pared by 6 bases and J by 6 bases, with 12 bases between. The CDR3 is 12 residues long. Per the germline V gene, CDR1 is DFQATT and CDR2 is SNEGSKA (reference sequence).

The sequence was obtained from a donor aged 40 or older with multiple myeloma. This chain connects TRBV20-1 to TRBJ1-5; tentatively, D is TRBD1 (5 bases). Sequencing was performed on a population of CD138-negative cells sorted from bone marrow. CDR3 nucleotides: TGCAGTGCGGTGGAGGGGTTTCAGCCCCAGCATTTT. This gives the protein CSAVEGFQPQHF.